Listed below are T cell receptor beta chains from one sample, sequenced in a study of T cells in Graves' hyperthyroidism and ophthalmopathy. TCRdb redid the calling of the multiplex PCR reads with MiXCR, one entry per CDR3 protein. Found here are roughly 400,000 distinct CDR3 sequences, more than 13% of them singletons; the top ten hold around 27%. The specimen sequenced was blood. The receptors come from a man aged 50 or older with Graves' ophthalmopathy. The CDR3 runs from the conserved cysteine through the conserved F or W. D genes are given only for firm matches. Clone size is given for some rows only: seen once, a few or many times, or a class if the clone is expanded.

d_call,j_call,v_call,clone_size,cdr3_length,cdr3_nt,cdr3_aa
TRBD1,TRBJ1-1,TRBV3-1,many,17,TGTGCCAGCAGCCAAGTGTACAGGGGGCGCCTGGGGGGTGAAGCTTTCTTT,CASSQVYRGRLGGEAFF
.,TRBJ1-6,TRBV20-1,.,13,TGCAGTGCTGGAGAACTTCGCTCTTCACCCCTCCACTTT,CSAGELRSSPLHF
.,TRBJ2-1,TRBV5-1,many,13,TGCGCCAGCAGCTTGGCGGCAGGGCACGAGCAGTTCTTC,CASSLAAGHEQFF
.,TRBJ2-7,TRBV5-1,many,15,TGCGCCAGCAGCTCATCGACGGGATCTGGAAACGAGCAGTACTTC,CASSSSTGSGNEQYF
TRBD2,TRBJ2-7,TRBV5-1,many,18,TGCGCCAGCAGCTTGGTCCGCTTGCGGGAGGTCCCGCCCTACGAGCAGTACTTC,CASSLVRLREVPPYEQYF
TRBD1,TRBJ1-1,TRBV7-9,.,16,TGTGCCAGCAGCTTTTCCCCTCGACAGGGGGCCGCTGAAGCTTTCTTT,CASSFSPRQGAAEAFF
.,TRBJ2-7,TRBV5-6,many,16,TGTGCCAGCAGCTTAATGGGCGGGTTGATCTCCTACGAGCAGTACTTC,CASSLMGGLISYEQYF
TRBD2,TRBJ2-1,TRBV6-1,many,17,TGTGCCAGCAAGTACCGGTTTTTGGGAGGGAGAGAGAATGAGCAGTTCTTC,CASKYRFLGGRENEQFF
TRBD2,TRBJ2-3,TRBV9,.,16,TGTGCCAGCAGCGTAGGGGTGGGACTAAACACAGATACGCAGTATTTT,CASSVGVGLNTDTQYF
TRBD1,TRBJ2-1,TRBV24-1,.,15,TGTGCCACCAGTGATAGACAGGGCGGGTTGAATGAGCAGTTCTTC,CATSDRQGGLNEQFF
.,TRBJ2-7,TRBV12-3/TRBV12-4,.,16,TGTGCCAGCAGTTCAAGCCTGGAAGGGGCAGGATACGAGCAGTACTTC,CASSSSLEGAGYEQYF
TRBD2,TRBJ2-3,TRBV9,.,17,TGTGCCAGCAGCGCCAACCCAGCGGGAGGTCGCTTGGATACGCAGTATTTT,CASSANPAGGRLDTQYF
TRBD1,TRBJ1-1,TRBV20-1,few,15,TGCAGAGCAGCCGGACAGGGGGCTGCGAACACTGAAGCTTTCTTT,CRAAGQGAANTEAFF
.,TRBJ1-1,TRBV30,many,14,TGTGCCTGGAGTGTAGGATGGATGAACACTGAAGCTTTCTTT,CAWSVGWMNTEAFF
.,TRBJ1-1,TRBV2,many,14,TGTGCCAGCAGAATAGACAGTTTGAACACTGAAGCTTTCTTT,CASRIDSLNTEAFF
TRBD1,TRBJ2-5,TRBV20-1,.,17,TGCAGTGACCCGCCCGGGACAGGGGGCGTTCGGCAAGAGACCCAGTACTTC,CSDPPGTGGVRQETQYF
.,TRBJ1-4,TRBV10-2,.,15,TGCGCCAGCAGTGAGAGAGCGGGACCTGGTGAAAAACTGTTTTTT,CASSERAGPGEKLFF
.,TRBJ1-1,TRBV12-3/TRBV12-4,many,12,TGTGCCAGCAGTTTAAGTGAGAATGGAGCTTTCTTT,CASSLSENGAFF
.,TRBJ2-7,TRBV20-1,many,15,TGCAGTGCTAGAGAGCACGGACGGAGGCGGTACGAGCAGTACTTC,CSAREHGRRRYEQYF
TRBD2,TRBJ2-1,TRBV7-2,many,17,TGTGCCAGCAGCCATCGTTCGGGGACTAGCGGATACAATGAGCAGTTCTTC,CASSHRSGTSGYNEQFF
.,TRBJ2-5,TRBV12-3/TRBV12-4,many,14,TGTGCCAGCAGTTTTGTTCAGGGTTACGAGACCCAGTACTTC,CASSFVQGYETQYF
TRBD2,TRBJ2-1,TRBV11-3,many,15,TGTGCCAGCAGCTTACTAGCGGGATTCTACAATGAGCAGTTCTTC,CASSLLAGFYNEQFF
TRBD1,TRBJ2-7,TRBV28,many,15,TGTGCCAGCAGTTTCCTGGACAGGGAGCTGGACGAGCAGTACTTC,CASSFLDRELDEQYF
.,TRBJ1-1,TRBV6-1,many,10,TGTGCCAGCAGTTCGAGGGAGGCTTTCTTT,CASSSREAFF
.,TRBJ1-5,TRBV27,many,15,TGTGCCAGCCAACAAGATGACAGACCCAATCAGCCCCAGCATTTT,CASQQDDRPNQPQHF
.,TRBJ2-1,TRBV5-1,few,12,TGCGCCAGCAGCTTTAGTTCTGGTGAGCAGTTCTTC,CASSFSSGEQFF
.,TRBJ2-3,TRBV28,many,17,TGTGCCAGCAGTACCCCGATGGGGGCGGAAAGCACAGATACGCAGTATTTT,CASSTPMGAESTDTQYF
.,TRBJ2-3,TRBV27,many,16,TGTGCCAGCAGTTTAGTTGCGGGACTGTATACAGATACGCAGTATTTT,CASSLVAGLYTDTQYF